These T cell receptor beta chains were read from a single sample in a study of blood T cell repertoires in COVID-19. The method was immunoSEQ multiplex PCR; TCRdb's version includes in-frame clones alone and lacks a portion of them. The sample has some 330,000 clones, roughly 90% seen once; the top ten hold around 4%. Sequencing was performed on peripheral blood. The receptors were sampled from a woman between 45 and 65 years old with active or convalescent COVID-19. CDR3s include the opening cysteine and the closing phenylalanine or tryptophan. Fields, in order: J gene, V gene, CDR3 protein.

j_call: TRBJ1-1; v_call: TRBV11-2; cdr3_aa: CASSSPGNTEAFF
j_call: TRBJ2-7; v_call: TRBV2; cdr3_aa: CASSDQGSYEQYF
j_call: TRBJ2-1; v_call: TRBV6-5; cdr3_aa: CASTRAGGFNEQFF
j_call: TRBJ2-7; v_call: TRBV25-1; cdr3_aa: CASSELDNSYEQYF
j_call: TRBJ2-4; v_call: TRBV25-1; cdr3_aa: CASSEVAGGPSIQYF
j_call: TRBJ2-7; v_call: TRBV6-2/TRBV6-3; cdr3_aa: CASSPSGTSGRGEQYF
j_call: TRBJ1-1; v_call: TRBV5-1; cdr3_aa: CASSLIIWVLGRTAEAFF
j_call: TRBJ2-5; v_call: TRBV4-2; cdr3_aa: CASSQDEAGGAGETQYF
j_call: TRBJ1-3; v_call: TRBV30; cdr3_aa: CAGTEVNSGNTIYF
j_call: TRBJ2-1; v_call: TRBV7-7; cdr3_aa: CASSLNPSSSSYNEQFF
j_call: TRBJ1-4; v_call: TRBV11-2; cdr3_aa: CASSPGQGGQLFF
j_call: TRBJ1-3; v_call: TRBV30; cdr3_aa: CAWSVGTGNTIYF
j_call: TRBJ1-3; v_call: TRBV29-1; cdr3_aa: CSVGTRESGNTIYF
j_call: TRBJ2-7; v_call: TRBV6-2/TRBV6-3; cdr3_aa: CASSPIVAPSSYEQYF
j_call: TRBJ2-7; v_call: TRBV13; cdr3_aa: CASTIRGYEQYF
j_call: TRBJ2-1; v_call: TRBV7-2; cdr3_aa: CASSQGLAVNYEQFF
j_call: TRBJ2-5; v_call: TRBV30; cdr3_aa: CAWSGTGGTQYF
j_call: TRBJ1-4; v_call: TRBV15; cdr3_aa: CATSRDARGAGEKLFF
j_call: TRBJ1-4; v_call: TRBV4-1; cdr3_aa: CASSQGGGANEKLFF
j_call: TRBJ2-3; v_call: TRBV6-5; cdr3_aa: CASLRASGPTDTQYF
j_call: TRBJ1-5; v_call: TRBV9; cdr3_aa: CASSGTGGSNQPQHF
j_call: TRBJ2-1; v_call: TRBV15; cdr3_aa: CATSRDPAAGNEQFF
j_call: TRBJ2-2; v_call: TRBV7-2; cdr3_aa: CASSLLAGLTSNTGELFF
j_call: TRBJ2-5; v_call: TRBV7-9; cdr3_aa: CASSYPSGGETQYF
j_call: TRBJ1-6; v_call: TRBV5-8; cdr3_aa: CASSLGGAGNSPLHF
j_call: TRBJ2-1; v_call: TRBV5-1; cdr3_aa: CASSLGLAGGLGDEQFF
j_call: TRBJ1-1; v_call: TRBV6-2/TRBV6-3; cdr3_aa: CASSDTSGPGGAFF
j_call: TRBJ2-1; v_call: TRBV5-1; cdr3_aa: CASSFPHSNEQFF
j_call: TRBJ2-5; v_call: TRBV4-1; cdr3_aa: CASSPNSGGETQYF
j_call: TRBJ1-2; v_call: TRBV2; cdr3_aa: CASSAIRDRGYTF
j_call: TRBJ1-1; v_call: TRBV14; cdr3_aa: CASSFTPLNTEAFF
j_call: TRBJ2-2; v_call: TRBV7-3; cdr3_aa: CASSRTVGRNTGELFF
j_call: TRBJ2-7; v_call: TRBV6-1; cdr3_aa: CASSEETGGYEQYF
j_call: TRBJ1-4; v_call: TRBV7-8; cdr3_aa: CASSSRGQNEKLFF
j_call: TRBJ2-7; v_call: TRBV24-1; cdr3_aa: CATSDSNRVCFEQYF
j_call: TRBJ2-1; v_call: TRBV5-4; cdr3_aa: CASSLSHGGDIYNEQFF
j_call: TRBJ1-1; v_call: TRBV2; cdr3_aa: CASSEAGAPSWVNTEAFF
j_call: TRBJ2-7; v_call: TRBV2; cdr3_aa: CASSPTGGEQYF
j_call: TRBJ2-2; v_call: TRBV28; cdr3_aa: CASSLPGNRGVTGELFF
j_call: TRBJ1-6; v_call: TRBV6-2/TRBV6-3; cdr3_aa: CASSPKGYWGAYNSPLHF
j_call: TRBJ1-5; v_call: TRBV7-2; cdr3_aa: CASSLVSGQPQHF